The T cell receptor beta chain described here comes from a study of response to subunit inactivated influenza vaccine. Study observations and caveats: Authors proposed each seasonal influenza vaccination draws in few new T cells.

The CDR3 has 13 amino acids. Germline V lookup: CDR1 SQVTM, CDR2 ANQGSEA. Trimming pared 4 bases from V and 1 base from J, leaving 10 bases between. Each CDR3 protein gets one entry after TCRdb re-called the RT-PCR reads with MiXCR. The sample consists of roughly 500,000 distinct CDR3 sequences, about 25% of them appearing once. Notes on this clonotype: Its antigen is as yet unknown.

This chain connects TRBV29-1 to TRBJ1-1; possible D gene TRBD1, 6 bases. The sample consisted of CD4+ T cells sorted from PBMCs, taken around 5 days after vaccination. The receptor was derived from a man aged 45-65 years who received an inactivated influenza vaccine. CDR3 nucleotide sequence: TGCAGCGTTGGAACAGGGTCGAACACTGAAGCTTTCTTT. As protein: CSVGTGSNTEAFF.